This paragraph reports one T cell receptor beta chain. As processed by the authors: Researchers report that nucleated cell counts were estimated from reference gene primer amplification. Assay used: immunoSEQ multiplex PCR; TCRdb lists only in-frame clones, some missing. D and trimming were read from the DNA, whereas the V and J calls and clone size are those reported in that table. This table holds fewer than 250,000 clones, 83% found once. The sample comes from a study of blood T cell repertoires in COVID-19. About the study: Some COVID-19 samples were acute and others convalescent; all came from the United States, Italy and Spain. PBMCs, B-cell-depleted T cells, or T cells were the source of the cDNA or gDNA that made up the material.

Germline V lookup: CDR1 MGHRA, CDR2 YSYEKL. V was shortened by 1 base and J by 1 base, with 7 bases between the two germline ends. This CDR3 is 14 amino acids long. Sequenced material: peripheral blood. V and J are TRBV4-1 and TRBJ1-1; no firm D call. This clonotype originated in a woman aged 40 to 49 with active or convalescent COVID-19. CDR3: CASSQGPRNTEAFF. The CDR3 bases are TGCGCCAGCAGCCAAGGGCCCAGGAACACTGAAGCTTTCTTT.